This entry lists 2 T cell receptor beta chains sequenced from one sample in a study of early T cells in non-severe SARS-CoV-2 infection. TCRdb re-analysed the 5' RACE reads in MiXCR, keeping a single row per CDR3 protein. The sample contains about 66,000 distinct CDR3 sequences, around 19% of which appear only once. The specimen comprised whole blood, sampled at baseline. The source is an adult who was a healthcare worker with PCR-confirmed SARS-CoV-2 infection or an uninfected control (not recorded which).

J is TRBJ1-1 and V is TRBV25-1; D might be TRBD1 (6 bases). The V end was cut by 0 bases, the J end by 1 base, with 12 bases between. The CDR3 sequence is 16 residues long. Germline V lookup: CDR1 MGHDK, CDR2 SYGVNS. Here the CDR3 reads CASSEYKGEGNTEAFF. As DNA, the CDR3 is TGTGCCAGCAGTGAATATAAGGGGGAGGGGAACACTGAAGCTTTCTTT.

In this sample, this clonotype turned up a few times. The chain combines TRBV2 with TRBJ1-1; no definite D call. The CDR3 runs to 10 residues. The V gene's germline CDR1 is SNHLY and CDR2 FYNNEI. The V gene lost 4 bases and the J gene lost 10 bases, with 7 bases spanning the gap. This CDR3 is CASSGLRAFF. The CDR3, as DNA: TGTGCCAGCAGTGGACTCCGAGCTTTCTTT.